This TCR beta chain was captured by sequencing in a study of T cells in Graves' hyperthyroidism and ophthalmopathy. It was uncontrolled infection, other autoimmune disease, pregnancy or lactation that excluded patients. Each diagnosis was grounded in clinical symptoms, serum thyroxine and TRAb, thyroid ultrasound, and orbital computed tomography. It was RNA transcripts that yielded the amplified TCR beta CDR3 regions. Using the HTBI primer set, a first-round RT-PCR was run on the TCR CDR3. Each CDR3 protein is one row after TCRdb ran MiXCR on the multiplex PCR reads. The table records hundreds of thousands of distinct CDR3 sequences, approximately 24% of them present only once. This clonotype has ten or more counts. Its specificity is unknown. General study points: Ophthalmopathy was distinguished from stable hyperthyroidism by 13 V-J signatures. Most thyroid clonotypes with frequency above 0.001 were detected in blood.

Germline values: CDR1 SGDLS, CDR2 YYNGEE. V lost 0 bases and J lost 4, with 7 bases in between. This CDR3 region has 13 residues. The TCR comes from a woman aged 25 to 39 with Graves' ophthalmopathy. Source material: blood. The chain uses TRBV9 and TRBJ2-5, with D uncertain. CDR3 bases: TGTGCCAGCAGCGTAGCCCTCACAGAGACCCAGTACTTC. This gives the protein CASSVALTETQYF. Together with reference TRBV9 and TRBJ2-5, the CDR3 gives the full variable domain: DSGVTQTPKHLITATGQRVTLRCSPRSGDLSVYWYQQSLDQGLQFLIQYYNGEERAKGNILERFSAQQFPDLHSELNLSSLELGDSALYFCASSVALTETQYFGPGTRLLVL.